Each of the 30 T cell receptor beta chains below was sequenced from the same sample in a study of cytomegalovirus exposure and HLA in healthy donors. The assay was immunoSEQ multiplex PCR, and TCRdb's table has in-frame clones only and misses some. The repertoire has about 150,000 clones, 87% of them found once; the top ten carry 4.5%. The sequenced sample consisted of PBMCs. The receptor source for this set is a man younger than 30 in good health and CMV-seropositive.

The chain employs TRBV19 and TRBJ1-1; D is ambiguous. The CDR3 runs to 11 residues. V was trimmed by 6 bases and J by 7 bases, leaving 9 bases between them. Germline-derived CDR1 and CDR2 are LNHDA and SQIVND (reference sequence). CDR3 nucleotide sequence: TGTGCCAGTAGGGGAGACATTGAAGCTTTCTTT. The encoded protein is CASRGDIEAFF.

The V and J genes are TRBV19 and TRBJ2-5, with 11 bases identical to TRBD2. Germline V gene data show CDR1 as LNHDA and CDR2 as SQIVND (reference sequence). Trimming cost V 3 bases and J 5 bases; bases outside gene matches: 8. The length of the CDR3 is 16 residues. Here the CDR3 DNA reads TGTGCCAGTAGTATGTCGGCTAGCGGGGGGATGGAGACCCAGTACTTC. It codes for CASSMSASGGMETQYF.

V is TRBV27 and J is TRBJ1-1, with 7 bases fitting TRBD1. V dropped 7 bases and J dropped 2; count of bases not matched to a gene: 4. This CDR3 has 13 residues. Germline CDR1 is MNHEY and CDR2 is SMNVEV (reference sequence). In nucleotides, the CDR3 is TGTGCCAGCAAGAGGGACAGTAACACTGAAGCTTTCTTT. It specifies CASKRDSNTEAFF.

The V gene is TRBV5-5, the J gene TRBJ2-7; TRBD2 is a possible D gene (6 bases). V was shortened by 3 bases and J by 2 bases, with 15 bases between the two germline ends. The CDR3 has 15 amino acids. CDR1 SGHKS and CDR2 YYEKEE come from the germline V gene (reference sequence). CDR3 amino acids: CASSWGDSPTYEQYF. The CDR3 DNA reads TGTGCCAGCAGCTGGGGGGACTCCCCTACCTACGAGCAGTACTTC.

The table lists this clone with a count of one. The rearrangement links TRBV12-5 to TRBJ2-2, with D perhaps TRBD1 (6 bases). In germline, CDR1 is LGHNT, CDR2 FRNRAP. This CDR3 comprises 14 residues. The V end was cut by 5 bases, the J end by 5 bases, with 12 bases between. Here the CDR3 DNA reads TGTGCTAGTGGTAAACAGGGTTATACCGGGGAGCTGTTTTTT. Protein: CASGKQGYTGELFF.

This chain uses TRBV28 with TRBJ1-6, with D uncertain. The CDR3 covers 14 residues. V was trimmed by 2 bases and J by 8 bases, leaving 10 bases between them. The germline V gene has CDR1 MDHEN and CDR2 SYDVKM. In DNA, the CDR3 is TGTGCCAGCAGTTTACCCCAAATAGATTCACCCCTCCACTTT. It encodes CASSLPQIDSPLHF.

This clone was recorded a few times. The genes are TRBV2 and TRBJ2-7, with 7 positions matching TRBD1. There are 14 residues in the CDR3. The V gene end was trimmed by 3 bases and the J gene end by 3 bases; junction bases not matched to a gene: 5. In germline, CDR1 is SNHLY, CDR2 FYNNEI. Here the CDR3 reads CASSDGDRVYEQYF. DNA of the CDR3: TGTGCCAGCAGTGACGGAGACAGGGTCTACGAGCAGTACTTC. Variable domain in full (rest from reference TRBV2 and TRBJ2-7): EPEVTQTPSHQVTQMGQEVILRCVPISNHLYFYWYRQILGQKVEFLVSFYNNEISEKSEIFDDQFSVERPDGSNFTLKIRSTKLEDSAMYFCASSDGDRVYEQYFGPGTRLTVT.

The chain links TRBV5-6 to TRBJ1-2, with TRBD1 matching 11 bases. Trimming took 4 bases from V and 8 from J; bases not matched to a gene: 7. The germline CDR1 and CDR2 sequences are SGHDT and YYEEEE. CDR3 length equals 14 residues. The DNA of the CDR3 is TGTGCCAGCAGCCCAGGACAGGGGGCGAGGGGCTACACCTTC. This encodes CASSPGQGARGYTF.

V and J are TRBV5-4 and TRBJ1-6, with 9 bases that match TRBD1. There are 15 residues in the CDR3. The germline V gene has CDR1 SGHNT and CDR2 YYREEE (reference sequence). The trim removed 2 bases at V and 7 bases at J, leaving 4 bases unmatched. CDR3 sequence reads: CASSLQGAWNSPLHF. CDR3 in DNA: TGTGCCAGCAGCTTACAGGGGGCATGGAATTCACCCCTCCACTTT.

J is TRBJ2-1 and V is TRBV6-1; weak D call: TRBD1 (5 bases). Germline lookup yields CDR1 MNHNS and CDR2 SASEGT. The CDR3 runs 14 residues. V dropped 9 bases and J dropped 2 bases, with 14 bases sitting between them. The CDR3 DNA reads TGTGCCAGTACCAGGGAATACACCTACAATGAGCAGTTCTTC. Translated: CASTREYTYNEQFF.

This rearrangement joins TRBV10-1 to TRBJ2-3, with D possibly matching TRBD2 (5 bases). The CDR3 consists of 16 residues. V lost 2 bases and J 1 base, leaving 13 bases between the germline ends. Germline V CDR1 and CDR2: WNHNN, SYGVQD (reference sequence). The CDR3 sequence: CASSEGLSGRTDTQYF. CDR3 DNA sequence: TGCGCCAGCAGTGAGGGTTTGAGCGGACGCACAGATACGCAGTATTTT.

In its sample, this clone was seen a few times. The rearrangement joins TRBV7-9 to TRBJ1-6; 7 nucleotides agree with TRBD1. Germline CDR1 and CDR2: SEHNR and FQNEAQ (reference sequence). V lost 6 bases and J lost 14; bases outside the gene matches: 7. CDR3 length: 12 amino acids. The CDR3 nucleotides read TGTGCCAGCAGTTGGGACAGCTTCGCCCTCCACTTT. It specifies CASSWDSFALHF.

The genes are TRBV27 and TRBJ2-1, with TRBD2 matching 14 bases. Germline V gives CDR1 MNHEY, CDR2 SMNVEV (reference sequence). With V trimmed by 7 bases and J by 0 bases, 11 bases remained unmatched. The CDR3 runs to 19 residues. The CDR3 DNA is TGTGCCAGCAAAGCGACTAGCGGGGGGGCTAGGAGCTCCTACAATGAGCAGTTCTTC. Translated, it gives CASKATSGGARSSYNEQFF.

This chain joins TRBV6-5 and TRBJ1-1; TRBD1 matches at 7 bases. This CDR3 region has 14 residues. V shed 6 bases and J 0 bases; nucleotides not matched to a gene: 4. Germline values: CDR1 MNHEY, CDR2 SVGAGI. In nucleotides, the CDR3 is TGTGCCAGCAGCCTACAGGGGCTGAACACTGAAGCTTTCTTT. Translated: CASSLQGLNTEAFF.

The chain recombines TRBV5-6 with TRBJ2-7; D unresolved. V lost 4 bases and J 1 base, leaving 9 bases between the germline ends. CDR1 is SGHDT, CDR2 YYEEEE, per germline. The CDR3 totals 13 residues. This CDR3 is CASSQGASYEQYF. CDR3 bases: TGTGCCAGCAGCCAAGGAGCTTCCTACGAGCAGTACTTC.

Only one count was recorded for this clone. The J gene is TRBJ2-7, the V gene TRBV9; a weak D match, TRBD2 (5 bases). The CDR3 extends over 16 amino acids. V lost 4 bases, J lost 0 bases, and 17 bases lay in between. Germline CDR1 reads SGDLS; CDR2 reads YYNGEE. Here the CDR3 reads CASSIMAGGSSYEQYF. CDR3 bases: TGTGCCAGCAGCATAATGGCGGGCGGAAGCTCCTACGAGCAGTACTTC.

This chain links TRBV11-2 with TRBJ1-2; D perhaps matches TRBD1 (5 bases). The CDR3 covers 14 residues. The V end lost 5 bases, the J end lost 8 bases, and 18 bases lay between the germline ends. Germline-derived CDR1 and CDR2 are SGHAT and FQNNGV. The CDR3, as DNA: TGTGCCAGCAGCCCAGCCGACAGCCTAAAGGGCTACACCTTC. Its translation is CASSPADSLKGYTF.

This clone was recorded a few times. The rearrangement links TRBV5-1 to TRBJ2-2, with 8 bases aligning to TRBD2. V lost 0 bases to trimming and J lost 7 bases; unmatched junction nucleotides: 8. The length of the CDR3 is 16 residues. Germline values: CDR1 SGHRS, CDR2 YFSETQ. Here the CDR3 DNA reads TGCGCCAGCAGCTTGGTTAAGACGCTAGCGGGCGGGGAGCTGTTTTTT. Translating gives CASSLVKTLAGGELFF.

This rearrangement joins TRBV28 to TRBJ1-4; a weak D match, TRBD1 (6 bases). Between the trimmed V and J ends, which lost 5 bases and 0 bases, there was a span of 7 bases. CDR3 size: 14 residues. Germline CDR1 reads MDHEN; CDR2 reads SYDVKM. The CDR3: CASSPGATNEKLFF. CDR3 DNA: TGTGCCAGCAGTCCAGGGGCAACTAATGAAAAACTGTTTTTT. Looking up the rest from reference TRBV28 and TRBJ1-4 gives the full variable domain: DVKVTQSSRYLVKRTGEKVFLECVQDMDHENMFWYRQDPGLGLRLIYFSYDVKMKEKGDIPEGYSVSREKKERFSLILESASTNQTSMYLCASSPGATNEKLFFGSGTQLSVL.

The V and J genes are TRBV18 and TRBJ2-3; TRBD2 matches at 8 bases. J was trimmed by 1 base and V by 8 bases; bases with no gene match: 8. The germline V gene has CDR1 KGHSH and CDR2 LQKENI. This CDR3 is 15 amino acids long. CDR3 DNA sequence: TGTGCCAGCAAAGCGGGGGATGGGGGCACAGATACGCAGTATTTT. This sequence encodes CASKAGDGGTDTQYF.

The chain couples TRBV30 to TRBJ1-2, with D possibly matching TRBD1 (5 bases). The germline V gene has CDR1 GTSNPN and CDR2 SVGIG (reference sequence). The CDR3 runs to 13 residues. V was pared by 5 bases and J by 3 bases, with 13 bases between. DNA of the CDR3: TGTGCCTGGCGGGGGGTAAGGGACTATGGCTACACCTTC. Its protein is CAWRGVRDYGYTF.

This chain joins TRBV6-5 and TRBJ1-2; D might be TRBD1 (5 bases). Germline CDR1 and CDR2: MNHEY and SVGAGI. The CDR3 has 13 amino acids. V was clipped by 6 bases and J by 4 bases, with 12 bases between them. CDR3 coding DNA: TGTGCCAGCAGGTTGACAGAACTCTATGGCTACACCTTC. As protein: CASRLTELYGYTF.

The chain recombines TRBV27 with TRBJ1-4; 10 nucleotides agree with TRBD1. CDR1 MNHEY and CDR2 SMNVEV come from the germline V gene (reference sequence). The J segment lost 8 bases and the V segment lost 4 bases, leaving 4 bases of the junction unmatched. CDR3 length: 14 residues. The CDR3 is CASSSTGGREKLFF. The CDR3 DNA reads as TGTGCCAGCAGTTCGACAGGGGGCAGGGAAAAACTGTTTTTT.

This clone was counted a single time. V is TRBV5-1 and J is TRBJ1-5, with a weak D call TRBD1 (6 bases). CDR3 length: 15 residues. Germline V gene lookup returns CDR1 SGHRS and CDR2 YFSETQ. Trimming removed 5 bases at V and 0 bases at J, with 12 bases between. CDR3 coding DNA: TGCGCCAGCAGTCCACAGGGTCTTAGCAATCAGCCCCAGCATTTT. Translating it yields CASSPQGLSNQPQHF.

This clone was detected only once. This rearrangement joins TRBV28 to TRBJ1-2, with a tentative D call TRBD1 (6 bases). This CDR3 region has 15 residues. V was trimmed by 1 base and J by 7 bases, leaving 16 bases between them. The germline V gene has CDR1 MDHEN and CDR2 SYDVKM. The CDR3 region is CASSLSGPGTSGYTF. The CDR3 coding sequence is TGTGCCAGCAGTTTATCCGGCCCCGGGACATCTGGCTACACCTTC.

The V gene is TRBV6-5, the J gene TRBJ1-2; D not certain. Trimming removed 3 bases from V and 8 bases from J, with 13 bases in between. This CDR3 is built from 13 residues. Germline assignment: CDR1 MNHEY and CDR2 SVGAGI. The CDR3 DNA reads TGTGCCAGCAGTTATGATTGGGCCGAGGGCTACACCTTC. Encoded protein: CASSYDWAEGYTF.

The rearrangement uses TRBV5-1 and TRBJ2-1, with 10 bases matching TRBD2. This CDR3 is built from 14 residues. Germline V gene lookup returns CDR1 SGHRS and CDR2 YFSETQ. V shed 9 bases and J 4 bases; nucleotides not matched to a gene: 7. Here the CDR3 DNA reads TGCGCCACCTCTAGCGGGAGTCGGTACAATGAGCAGTTCTTC. Its protein is CATSSGSRYNEQFF.

The chain recombines TRBV30 with TRBJ1-2; D gene ambiguous. Trimming took 1 base from V and 6 from J, leaving 12 bases between them. Germline values: CDR1 GTSNPN, CDR2 SVGIG (reference sequence). The CDR3 length is 13 residues. The CDR3 DNA reads TGTGCCTGGAGTGCCCTGGACTCGGATGGCTACACCTTC. It translates to CAWSALDSDGYTF.

In DNA, the CDR3 is TGTGCCAGTAGTCCCCGGGAGGGACCTTACGAGCAGTACTTC. This gives the protein CASSPREGPYEQYF. The genes are TRBV19 and TRBJ2-7; TRBD2 agrees at 8 bases. Germline V CDR1 and CDR2: LNHDA, SQIVND (reference sequence). The CDR3 has 14 residues. V shed 5 bases, J shed 4 bases, and the junction held 7 bases outside the gene matches.

The rearrangement uses TRBV12-5 and TRBJ2-5; 7 nucleotides line up with TRBD2. Germline V CDR1 and CDR2: LGHNT, FRNRAP. CDR3 length: 16 amino acids. Trimming cost V 6 bases and J 5 bases; bases outside gene matches: 15. The CDR3 coding sequence is TGTGCTAGTGGCCCAGGGAGGGAGGGCCTTCAGGAGACCCAGTACTTC. It translates to CASGPGREGLQETQYF.